The present T cell receptor beta chain was sequenced within a study of T cells after posttransplantation cyclophosphamide. Findings and limits, study-wide: After PTCy, TRB diversity resembled that of CNI/methotrexate controls.

The CDR3 is 14 amino acids. Germline V gene lookup returns CDR1 ENHRY and CDR2 SYGVKD. With 5 bases clipped from V and 5 bases from J, the junction kept 7 bases outside the gene matches. Method: immunoSEQ multiplex PCR; TCRdb's copy keeps in-frame clones and lacks some. This sample has 15,000 to 20,000 clones, with roughly 80% found just once. Busulfan-fludarabine conditioning, marrow transplant, and cyclophosphamide on days +3 and +4 were administered. Remarks on this clone: Its antigen is not identified.

Sequenced here: CD8+ T cells sorted from PBMCs, sampled approximately 1,900 days after a stem cell transplant with posttransplant cyclophosphamide. The origin of this receptor is a female patient in her thirties or forties who received an allogeneic stem cell transplant from a related donor, was CMV-positive, and had no GVHD. T cells may partly derive from the graft donor. The V call is TRBV10-3, the J call TRBJ2-7; 9 bases match TRBD1. For the CDR3, the DNA is TGTGCCATCAGTCCGGGACAGGGTAGAGACGAGCAGTACTTC. Its translation is CAISPGQGRDEQYF.